This TCR beta chain was identified in a study of blood T cell repertoires in COVID-19. CDR1 is LNHDA and CDR2 is SQIVND in the germline V gene (reference sequence). The V and J ends lost 4 bases and 4 bases respectively, with 13 bases between them. The CDR3 runs 14 residues. Under the authors' procedure: The authors estimated nucleated cell counts from reference gene primer amplification. Method: immunoSEQ multiplex PCR; TCRdb's copy keeps in-frame clones and lacks some. That table is the source of V, J and clone size, and D and trimming were worked out from the DNA. The sample shows approximately 49,000 clones, 82% of them seen only once.

The origin of this receptor is a woman in her sixties with acute or convalescent COVID-19. The chain uses TRBV19 and TRBJ1-2, with a tentative D call TRBD1 (5 bases). The sequenced sample was peripheral blood. The CDR3 bases are TGTGCCAGTAGTAGCGACAGTCCGATCTATGGCTACACCTTC. It encodes CASSSDSPIYGYTF.